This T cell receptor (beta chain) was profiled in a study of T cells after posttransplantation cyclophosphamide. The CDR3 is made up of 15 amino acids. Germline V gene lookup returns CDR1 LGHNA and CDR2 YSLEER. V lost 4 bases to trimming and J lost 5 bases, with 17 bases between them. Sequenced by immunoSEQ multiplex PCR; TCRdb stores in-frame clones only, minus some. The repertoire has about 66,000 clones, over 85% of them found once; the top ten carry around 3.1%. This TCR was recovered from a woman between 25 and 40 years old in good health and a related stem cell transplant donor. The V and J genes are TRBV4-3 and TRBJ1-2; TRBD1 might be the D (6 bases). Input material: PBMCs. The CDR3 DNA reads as TGCGCCAGCAGCCGAGGCGGCAGGGGAGAATATGGCTACACCTTC. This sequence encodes CASSRGGRGEYGYTF.